What follows describes a single TCR beta chain. The antigen remains undetermined. The CDR3 runs to 15 residues. Germline V gene lookup returns CDR1 MDHEN and CDR2 SYDVKM. V was pared by 6 bases and J by 7 bases, with 7 bases of the junction left unmatched. PCR was performed using 60 Vbeta and 13 Jbeta primers. Profiling relied on immunoSEQ multiplex PCR, and the TCRdb table lists in-frame clones only, not all of them. This sample has roughly 150,000 clones; 70% to 80% occur once, and the top ten carry 14%. The source of the sample is a study of cytomegalovirus exposure and HLA in healthy donors. Study-wide context: As an earlier analysis found, around 190 million T cells yielded 95 million to 130 million unique TCR beta sequences.

Overall study results and limits: A later analysis linked a missense DCLRE1C variant to TCR beta V- and J-gene trimming.

This chain links TRBV28 with TRBJ1-5; 12 bases are a match to TRBD1. Sequences were obtained from PBMCs. The receptor comes from a woman aged 40 to 49 in good health and CMV-seronegative. CDR3 coding DNA: TGTGCCAGCAGACTGGGACAGGGGGCACGGCAGCCCCAGCATTTT. It codes for CASRLGQGARQPQHF.